This record looks at one TCR beta chain sequence and its context. V was trimmed by 5 bases and J by 4 bases, leaving 12 bases between them. CDR3 length: 13 amino acids. Germline-derived CDR1 and CDR2 are MDHEN and SYDVKM. These data come from a study of blood T cell dynamics during melanoma immunotherapy. At the level of the study: First-line therapy was either pembrolizumab or nivolumab with ipilimumab for metastatic melanoma.

This sample's time point: week 3, after first cycle of checkpoint inhibitor. Measured with immunoSEQ multiplex PCR; TCRdb has only the in-frame clones, and not every one. The sample includes 25,000 to 35,000 clones, approximately 88% of them seen just once. This rearrangement joins TRBV28 to TRBJ2-7; D possibly uses TRBD1 or TRBD2 (5 bases each). The material sequenced was blood, taken from a patient treated with checkpoint blockade. The TCR originated in a human donor with melanoma. CDR3 in DNA: TGTGCCAGCAGTGTGGGGGTAGGGTACGAGCAGTACTTC. It specifies CASSVGVGYEQYF. Using reference TRBV28 and TRBJ2-7 for the parts outside the CDR3, the full variable domain is DVKVTQSSRYLVKRTGEKVFLECVQDMDHENMFWYRQDPGLGLRLIYFSYDVKMKEKGDIPEGYSVSREKKERFSLILESASTNQTSMYLCASSVGVGYEQYFGPGTRLTVT.